These 6 T cell receptor beta chains were all obtained from the same sample, sequenced in a study of T cells in Graves' hyperthyroidism and ophthalmopathy. Amplified TCR beta CDR3 regions derived from RNA transcripts. Initially, a first-round RT-PCR of the TCR CDR3 employed the HTBI primer set. TCRdb re-called the multiplex PCR reads through MiXCR, storing one row per CDR3 protein. The sample lists under 550,000 distinct CDR3 sequences, just under 20% occurring once. The sample taken for sequencing was blood. The receptor source for this set is a man between 35 and 55 years old with Graves' ophthalmopathy.

V and J are TRBV3-1 and TRBJ1-2; D gene uncertain. The CDR3 is 15 residues long. The germline V and J ends were trimmed by 1 base and 0 bases, with 9 bases remaining between them. The germline gives CDR1 LGHDT, CDR2 YNNKEL (reference sequence). CDR3 region: CASSQAWTANYGYTF. CDR3 sequence (DNA): TGTGCCAGCAGCCAAGCCTGGACGGCTAACTATGGCTACACCTTC.

The chain carries TRBV20-1 and TRBJ2-3, with D tentatively TRBD2 (5 bases). V dropped 3 bases and J dropped 6 bases, with 16 bases sitting between them. Germline loops: CDR1 DFQATT, CDR2 SNEGSKA (reference sequence). The CDR3 spans 14 residues. CDR3 in DNA: TGCAGTGCTAGGAAACGGGGTGTTTTGGATACGCAGTATTTT. This encodes CSARKRGVLDTQYF.

This clonotype has at least ten counts. The CDR3 sequence: CSARTGVQPQHF. The CDR3 DNA reads as TGCAGTGCTAGAACAGGGGTTCAGCCCCAGCATTTT. The V and J genes are TRBV20-1 and TRBJ1-5; 7 bases fit TRBD1. In germline, CDR1 is DFQATT, CDR2 SNEGSKA (reference sequence). This CDR3 region has 12 residues. V trimming: 2 bases; J trimming: 6 bases; junction bases outside the gene matches: 1.

J is TRBJ1-1 and V is TRBV29-1; D gene uncertain. V lost 3 bases and J 3 bases, leaving 11 bases between the germline ends. The V gene's germline CDR1 is SQVTM and CDR2 ANQGSEA. The CDR3 sequence is 13 residues long. CDR3 bases: TGCAGCGTTGACCCCGGGAGGGACACTGAAGCTTTCTTT. This sequence encodes CSVDPGRDTEAFF.

This clonotype was observed many times. This chain joins TRBV27 and TRBJ2-7; D may be TRBD2 (5 bases). The CDR3 spans 13 residues. With 3 bases removed from V and 5 bases from J, the gap between germline ends came to 11 bases. The germline V gene has CDR1 MNHEY and CDR2 SMNVEV (reference sequence). This chain's CDR3 is CASSFGVGNEQYF. CDR3 nucleotides: TGTGCCAGCAGTTTCGGGGTTGGGAACGAGCAGTACTTC.

The sample holds many counts of this clonotype. The rearrangement links TRBV6-2 or TRBV6-3 to TRBJ2-1; D gene uncertain. V was cut by 1 base and J by 6 bases, with 1 base left in between. The CDR3 has 11 residues. From germline, CDR1 is MNHEY and CDR2 SVGEGT. This CDR3 is CASSYFNEQFF. The DNA for the CDR3 is TGTGCCAGCAGTTACTTCAATGAGCAGTTCTTC.